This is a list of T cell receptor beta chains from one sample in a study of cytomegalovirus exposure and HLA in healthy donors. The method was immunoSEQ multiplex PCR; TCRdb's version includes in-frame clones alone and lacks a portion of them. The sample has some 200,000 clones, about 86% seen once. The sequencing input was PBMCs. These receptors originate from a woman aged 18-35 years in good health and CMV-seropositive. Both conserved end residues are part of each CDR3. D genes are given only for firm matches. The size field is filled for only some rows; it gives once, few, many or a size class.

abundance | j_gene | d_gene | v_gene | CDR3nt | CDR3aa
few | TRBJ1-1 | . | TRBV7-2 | TGTGCCAGCAGCTGGGCAACCTTGAACACTGAAGCTTTCTTT | CASSWATLNTEAFF
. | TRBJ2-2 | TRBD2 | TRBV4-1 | TGCGCCAGCAGCCTCCCGGGAGGGTTGACCGGGGAGCTGTTTTTT | CASSLPGGLTGELFF
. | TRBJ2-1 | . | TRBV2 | TGTGCCAGCAGTGAACACCTAGCACCCTACAATGAGCAGTTCTTC | CASSEHLAPYNEQFF
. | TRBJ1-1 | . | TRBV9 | TGTGCCAGCAGTGCTTATATTATGACAGTCAACACTGAAGCTTTCTTT | CASSAYIMTVNTEAFF
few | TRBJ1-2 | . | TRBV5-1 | TGCGCCAGCAGCTTGCAACTCAAGGGGGTCGGATTTTATGGCTACACCTTC | CASSLQLKGVGFYGYTF
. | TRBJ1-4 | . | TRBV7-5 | TGTGCCAGAAGCTTAGTCAAGGGAGGGGCTGAAAAACTGTTTTTT | CARSLVKGGAEKLFF
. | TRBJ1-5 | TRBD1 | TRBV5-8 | TGTGCCAGCCCGACAGGGGGAGGTCAGCCCCAGCATTTT | CASPTGGGQPQHF
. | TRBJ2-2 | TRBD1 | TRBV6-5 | TGTGCCAGCAGTAGACAGGGGGCGTACACCGGGGAGCTGTTTTTT | CASSRQGAYTGELFF
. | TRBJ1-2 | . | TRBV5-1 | TGCGCCAGCAGCACTATCCCGGGACAATTGGGTGGCTACACCTTC | CASSTIPGQLGGYTF
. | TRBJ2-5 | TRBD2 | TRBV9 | TGTGCCAGCAGCCCCCCAGAGCTAGCGGGGGGGCCGGGGGAGACCCAGTACTTC | CASSPPELAGGPGETQYF
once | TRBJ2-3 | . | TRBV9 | TGTGCCAGCAGCGTAGTAGGAGCGGATTTCACAGATACGCAGTATTTT | CASSVVGADFTDTQYF
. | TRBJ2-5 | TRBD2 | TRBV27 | TGTGCCAGCAGTTTAAGCGGGGGTAAAGAGACCCAGTACTTC | CASSLSGGKETQYF
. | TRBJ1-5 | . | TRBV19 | TGTGCCAGTAGAACTGACGTAGGGGGCAATCAGCCCCAGCATTTT | CASRTDVGGNQPQHF
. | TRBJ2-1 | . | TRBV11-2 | TGTGCCAGCAGCCCTTACAGTGTGACTGAGCAGTTCTTC | CASSPYSVTEQFF
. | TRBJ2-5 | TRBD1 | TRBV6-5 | TGTGCCAGCAGGAAACAGGGGGAGACCCAGTACTTC | CASRKQGETQYF
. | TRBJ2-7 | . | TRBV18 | TGTGCCAGCTCACTGAGACAGAACTACGAGCAGTACTTC | CASSLRQNYEQYF
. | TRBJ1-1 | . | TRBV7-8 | TGTGCCAGCAGCTTAGGCAGGGCTGCGGCCACTGAAGCTTTCTTT | CASSLGRAAATEAFF
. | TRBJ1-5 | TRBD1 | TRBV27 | TGTGCCAGCAGTCCGAGACAGGGACGTCAGCCCCAGCATTTT | CASSPRQGRQPQHF
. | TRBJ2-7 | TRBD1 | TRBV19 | TGTGCCAGTAGTTCGGGACAGGGAACCCGTCGTTCCTACGAGCAGTACTTC | CASSSGQGTRRSYEQYF
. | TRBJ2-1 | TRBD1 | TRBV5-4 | TGTGCCAGCAGCTTACAGGGGGCGTGGGAGCAGTTCTTC | CASSLQGAWEQFF
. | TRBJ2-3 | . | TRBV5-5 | TGTGCCAGCAGCAGGGGCCAAGGAGATACGCAGTATTTT | CASSRGQGDTQYF
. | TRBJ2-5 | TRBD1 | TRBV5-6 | TGTGCCAGCAGCGGGGAATTCAGGGGGCTGGAGACCCAGTACTTC | CASSGEFRGLETQYF
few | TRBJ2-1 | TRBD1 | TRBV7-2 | TGTGCCAGCAGCTTAAGGACAGGAGAGCAGTTCTTC | CASSLRTGEQFF
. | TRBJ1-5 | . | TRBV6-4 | TGTGCCAGCAGTGTGGGGCAGGCTGAGAATGGGCCCCAGCATTTT | CASSVGQAENGPQHF
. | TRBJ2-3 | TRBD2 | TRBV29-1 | TGCAGCGTTCGCGGGGGGACGCGCCGTCCAGATACGCAGTATTTT | CSVRGGTRRPDTQYF
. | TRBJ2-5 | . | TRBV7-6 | TGTGCCAGCAGCTTGGAGGTTGGGGAGGATGGGACCCAGTACTTC | CASSLEVGEDGTQYF
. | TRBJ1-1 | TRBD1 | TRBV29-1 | TGCAGCGTAGGGACAGGGGGCGAGTACACTGAAGCTTTCTTT | CSVGTGGEYTEAFF
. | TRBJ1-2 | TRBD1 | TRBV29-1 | TGCAGCGTTGAAGACTACAGGGGCTTTGGGGTTGGCTACACCTTC | CSVEDYRGFGVGYTF
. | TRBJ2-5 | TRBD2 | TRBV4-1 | TGCGCCAGCAGCCAGACCCCGGGGGGGCAAAGTCGGGAGACCCAGTACTTC | CASSQTPGGQSRETQYF
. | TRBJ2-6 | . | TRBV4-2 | TGTGCCAGCAGCCAATCGGGGGCCAACGTCCTGACTTTC | CASSQSGANVLTF
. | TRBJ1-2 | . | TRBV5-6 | TGTGCCAGCAGACCAAACCGGGGGACGAGTTTACCCTCTTATGGCTACACCTTC | CASRPNRGTSLPSYGYTF
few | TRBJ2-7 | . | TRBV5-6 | TGTGCCAGCAGCTCACGGCCCCAGGGGAGGGTCTCCTACGAGCAGTACTTC | CASSSRPQGRVSYEQYF
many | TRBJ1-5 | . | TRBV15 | TGTGCCACCAGCAGGGGGGGTAGCAATCAGCCCCAGCATTTT | CATSRGGSNQPQHF
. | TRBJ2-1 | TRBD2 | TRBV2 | TGTGCCAGCAGCCGCCGGACTAGCGGGGACTACAATGAGCAGTTCTTC | CASSRRTSGDYNEQFF
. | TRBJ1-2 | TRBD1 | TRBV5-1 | TGCGCCAGCAGCTTGGGGGACAGGAGTGGCTACACCTTC | CASSLGDRSGYTF
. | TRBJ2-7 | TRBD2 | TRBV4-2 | TGTGCCAGCAGCCGCGGGACTAGCGGGGGGAACTACGAGCAGTACTTC | CASSRGTSGGNYEQYF
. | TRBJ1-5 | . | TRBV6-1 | TGTGCCAGCAGTGAAGCGACGCAGGTGCCCCAGCATTTT | CASSEATQVPQHF
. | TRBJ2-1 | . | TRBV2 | TGTGCCAGCAGTGTCACCAGGGGACGGGGGGATGAGCAGTTCTTC | CASSVTRGRGDEQFF
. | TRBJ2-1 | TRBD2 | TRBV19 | TGTGCCAGTACCGTAAGCGGGGGGGCCGTTAATGAGCAGTTCTTC | CASTVSGGAVNEQFF
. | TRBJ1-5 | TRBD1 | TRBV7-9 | TGTGCCAGCAGCCAAGACAGGGAGGATCAGCCCCAGCATTTT | CASSQDREDQPQHF
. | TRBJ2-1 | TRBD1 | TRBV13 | TGTGCCAGCAGCACCGGACAGGGGGCATATGAGCAGTTCTTC | CASSTGQGAYEQFF
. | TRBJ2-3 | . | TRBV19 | TGTGCCAGTAGTATTAACAGAGATACGCAGTATTTT | CASSINRDTQYF
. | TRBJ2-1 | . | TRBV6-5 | TGTGCCAGCAGCCCCCTTTGGGGCGGCAATGAGCAGTTCTTC | CASSPLWGGNEQFF
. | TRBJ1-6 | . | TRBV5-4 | TGTGCCAGCAGCCCCGACATACACTCACCCCTCCACTTT | CASSPDIHSPLHF
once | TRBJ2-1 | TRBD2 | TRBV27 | TGTGCCAGCCGGGGACTAGCGGGGGGTAGGGATGAGCAGTTCTTC | CASRGLAGGRDEQFF
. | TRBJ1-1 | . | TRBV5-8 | TGTGCCAGCAGTATGAGGCGGAACACTGAAGCTTTCTTT | CASSMRRNTEAFF